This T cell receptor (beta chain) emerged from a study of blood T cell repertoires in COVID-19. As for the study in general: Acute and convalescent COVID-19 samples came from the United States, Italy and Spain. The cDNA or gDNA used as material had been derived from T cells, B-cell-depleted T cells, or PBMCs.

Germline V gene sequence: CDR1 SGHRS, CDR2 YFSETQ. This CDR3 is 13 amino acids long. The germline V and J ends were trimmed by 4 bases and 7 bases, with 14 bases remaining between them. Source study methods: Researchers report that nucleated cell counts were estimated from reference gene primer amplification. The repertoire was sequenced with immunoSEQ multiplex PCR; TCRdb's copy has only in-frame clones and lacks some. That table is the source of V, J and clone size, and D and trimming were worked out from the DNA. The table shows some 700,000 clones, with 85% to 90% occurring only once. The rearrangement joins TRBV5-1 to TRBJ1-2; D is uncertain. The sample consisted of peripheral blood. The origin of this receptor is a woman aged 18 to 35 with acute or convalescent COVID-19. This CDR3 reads CASSLKLQFGYTF. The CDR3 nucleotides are TGCGCCAGCAGCCTGAAGTTGCAGTTTGGCTACACCTTC. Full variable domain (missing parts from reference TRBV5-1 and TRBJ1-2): KAGVTQTPRYLIKTRGQQVTLSCSPISGHRSVSWYQQTPGQGLQFLFEYFSETQRNKGNFPGRFSGRQFSNSRSEMNVSTLELGDSALYLCASSLKLQFGYTFGSGTRLTVV.